These T cell receptor beta chains were read from a single sample in a study of shared clonotypes between healthy human individuals. Clones were sequenced by immunoSEQ multiplex PCR, and TCRdb holds only the in-frame ones, with some missing. This repertoire shows roughly 1,500,000 clones, nearly 99% found once; its top ten account for roughly 0.45%. Material for sequencing was naive CD4+ T cells sorted from blood. The receptors originated from a man younger than 45 in good health. Both conserved end residues are part of each CDR3. A D gene is named only where the DNA matches it firmly. Where a row states a size, it is once, few, many or the class of an expanded clone; other rows omit it.

>TRBV27|NA|TRBJ1-5|NA
TGTGCCAGCAGTTTATCGTCGAGACAAAGGGAGTATTTT
CASSLSSRQREYF
>TRBV7-2|NA|TRBJ2-1|TRBD1
TGTGCCAGCAGCTTTAGGGACAGGGGTTACAATGAGCAGTTCTTC
CASSFRDRGYNEQFF
>TRBV11-3|NA|TRBJ2-3|NA
TGTGCCAGCAGCTTAGAGGGGGCAGATACGCAGTATTTT
CASSLEGADTQYF
>TRBV5-1|NA|TRBJ2-5|NA
TGCGCCAGCAGCTTTGAGGGGGTACAAGAGACCCAGTACTTC
CASSFEGVQETQYF
>TRBV7-2|NA|TRBJ2-7|NA
TGTGCCAGCAGCTCCGGGTGGGGGAGCCCCCCCGAGCAGTACTTC
CASSSGWGSPPEQYF
>TRBV5-4|NA|TRBJ2-3|TRBD2
TGTGCCAGCAGCCAGGGACTAGCGGGAGGCTTTAGCACAGATACGCAGTATTTT
CASSQGLAGGFSTDTQYF
>TRBV7-2|NA|TRBJ2-1|TRBD2
TGTGCCAGCAGCCCTCGGACTAGCGAGCACAATGAGCAGTTCTTC
CASSPRTSEHNEQFF
>TRBV28|NA|TRBJ1-2|NA
TGTGCCAGCAGTTTACCTGGCCTTTATGGCTACACCTTC
CASSLPGLYGYTF
>TRBV15|NA|TRBJ2-3|NA
TGTGCCACCAGCAGAGAGAGGGGGAGGGGGACAGATACGCAGTATTTT
CATSRERGRGTDTQYF
>TRBV10-2|NA|TRBJ2-3|TRBD2
TGCGCCAGCGCGGGACTAGCGGGACAACTAAGCACAGATACGCAGTATTTT
CASAGLAGQLSTDTQYF
>TRBV13|NA|TRBJ2-5|TRBD2
TGTGCCAGCAGCTTAGGGGTTCGGAGTAGCGGGACCCAAGAGACCCAGTACTTC
CASSLGVRSSGTQETQYF
>TRBV10-3|NA|TRBJ2-5|NA
TGTGCCATCAGACCGGGAACCCAAGAGACCCAGTACTTC
CAIRPGTQETQYF
>TRBV5-1|NA|TRBJ2-7|TRBD2
TGCGCCAGCAGCTTGGTAGCGGGGGCCAACTACGAGCAGTACTTC
CASSLVAGANYEQYF
>TRBV5-1|NA|TRBJ2-1|NA
TGCGCCAGCAGCTTGACTACTAATGAGCAGTTCTTC
CASSLTTNEQFF
>TRBV5-1|NA|TRBJ2-2|NA
TGCGCCAGCAGCCAACGACAGATTTCGAACACCGGGGAGCTGTTTTTT
CASSQRQISNTGELFF
>TRBV29-1|NA|TRBJ1-2|TRBD1
TGCAGCGTTGAAAGGGACAGGGGGCCTAACTATGGCTACACCTTC
CSVERDRGPNYGYTF
>TRBV5-4|NA|TRBJ2-2|NA
TGTGTCAGCAGCTTTCAGGGGACCAACACCGGGGAGCTGTTTTTT
CVSSFQGTNTGELFF
>TRBV6-1|NA|TRBJ2-2|NA
TGTGCCAGCCTGGGGACCGGGAACACCGGGGAGCTGTTTTTT
CASLGTGNTGELFF
>TRBV10-1|NA|TRBJ2-7|TRBD1
TGCGCCAGCAGTGATGTTAGGACAGGGATATACGAGCAGTACTTC
CASSDVRTGIYEQYF
>TRBV7-2|NA|TRBJ2-3|TRBD2
TGTGCCAGCAGCTTAAGGCCCCAATTAGGTGGCGGGAGAGATACGCAGTATTTT
CASSLRPQLGGGRDTQYF
>TRBV7-2|NA|TRBJ2-5|TRBD1
TGTGCCAGCAGCCACCCACGGACAGGGAAGGAGACCCAGTACTTC
CASSHPRTGKETQYF
>TRBV19|NA|TRBJ2-1|TRBD1
TGTGCCAGTACCGCGACAGGGGGGGTTAACAATGAGCAGTTCTTC
CASTATGGVNNEQFF
>TRBV18|NA|TRBJ1-3|TRBD1
TGTGCCAGCTCAGAGGGACAGGGGGCCATTGGAAACACCATATATTTT
CASSEGQGAIGNTIYF
>TRBV7-7|once|TRBJ2-1|NA
TGTGCCAGCAGCTTAGGACAGCTCAATGAGCAGTTCTTC
CASSLGQLNEQFF
>TRBV6-6|NA|TRBJ2-7|TRBD2
TGTGCCAGCAGGGGACTAGCGGAGAACTACGAGCAGTACTTC
CASRGLAENYEQYF
>TRBV9|NA|TRBJ2-1|TRBD2
TGTGCCAGCAGCGTAAGTGGCGGGAGGGCCGCTGAGCAGTTCTTC
CASSVSGGRAAEQFF
>TRBV25-1|NA|TRBJ2-7|TRBD1
TGTGCCAGCACCCGGACAGGGGGCGACGAGCAGTACTTC
CASTRTGGDEQYF
>TRBV5-1|NA|TRBJ2-7|NA
TGCGCCAGCAGCTTGGGAGATAGCAGGGCCTACGAGCAGTACTTC
CASSLGDSRAYEQYF
>TRBV18|NA|TRBJ1-4|NA
TGTGCCAGCTCACCCCGGGACTGGAAAATTAGTGGGGAAAAACTGTTTTTT
CASSPRDWKISGEKLFF
>TRBV4-3|NA|TRBJ2-1|NA
TGCGCCAGCAGCCAAGAACGCGGGACATACTACAATGAGCAGTTCTTC
CASSQERGTYYNEQFF
>TRBV5-1|NA|TRBJ2-3|NA
TGCGCCAGCAGCCCGGGACTTTTCAGAAGCACAGATACGCAGTATTTT
CASSPGLFRSTDTQYF
>TRBV28|NA|TRBJ2-4|NA
TGTGCCAGCAGTTTCATAAGAAGGCTAGCCAAAAACATTCAGTACTTC
CASSFIRRLAKNIQYF
>TRBV18|NA|TRBJ1-4|TRBD1
TGTGCCAGCTCACCAATGGCAGACAGGGAAAATGAAAAACTGTTTTTT
CASSPMADRENEKLFF
>TRBV13|NA|TRBJ2-5|NA
TGTGCCAGCAGCCCGCCCCCTGGCGGGGCCGATCAAGAGACCCAGTACTTC
CASSPPPGGADQETQYF
>TRBV7-2|NA|TRBJ1-4|NA
TGTGCCAGCAGCCCCAGGGGAGGTGAAAAACTGTTTTTT
CASSPRGGEKLFF
>TRBV15|NA|TRBJ2-7|NA
TGTGCCACCAGCAGAGAAGGAAGGTCCTACGAGCAGTACTTC
CATSREGRSYEQYF
>TRBV10-3|NA|TRBJ1-4|NA
TGTGCATCCCGGGTAGGGGACGGGGCTAATGAAAAACTGTTTTTT
CASRVGDGANEKLFF
>TRBV5-1|NA|TRBJ2-1|NA
TGCGCCAGCAGCTCGCGAGAGACATCCTACAATGAGCAGTTCTTC
CASSSRETSYNEQFF
>TRBV18|NA|TRBJ2-5|NA
TGTGCCAGCTCACCTGGGCGTTTGCAAGAGACCCAGTACTTC
CASSPGRLQETQYF
>TRBV5-4|NA|TRBJ2-7|TRBD1
TGTGCCAGCAGCTCTGCCGGGACAGGGGGATCCTACGAGCAGTACTTC
CASSSAGTGGSYEQYF
>TRBV23-1|NA|TRBJ2-7|TRBD2
TGCGCCAGCAGTCAATCGTGGCTTGGACTAGCGGGAGAGATGTCCTACGAGCAGTACTTC
CASSQSWLGLAGEMSYEQYF
>TRBV7-9|NA|TRBJ1-5|NA
TGTGCCAGCAGCTGGGGGAGGGTCTCGAGTGAGCCCCAGCATTTT
CASSWGRVSSEPQHF
>TRBV7-2|NA|TRBJ2-5|TRBD2
TGTGCCAGCAGTCCCCTCTCTAGCGGGAGGTCCCTAGAGACCCAGTACTTC
CASSPLSSGRSLETQYF
>TRBV11-2|NA|TRBJ2-7|NA
TGTGCCAGCAGCTTAGTGGCGGAGAGGTACGAGCAGTACTTC
CASSLVAERYEQYF
>TRBV27|NA|TRBJ1-1|NA
TGTGCCAGCAGTGGGGTGGCGACTGAAGCTTTCTTT
CASSGVATEAFF
>TRBV9|NA|TRBJ2-7|NA
TGTGCCAGCAGCGCCCAGGGGTACGAGCAGTACTTC
CASSAQGYEQYF
>TRBV15|NA|TRBJ2-7|NA
TGTGCCACCAGCAGAGAATTTGCCTACGAGCAGTACTTC
CATSREFAYEQYF
>TRBV6-1|NA|TRBJ1-4|TRBD1
TGTGCCAGCAGTGATGCGGGGGGACAGGCGAATGAAAAACTGTTTTTT
CASSDAGGQANEKLFF